The T cell receptor (beta chain) described here comes from a study of blood T cell repertoires in COVID-19. As for the study in general: In each case, the material was cDNA or gDNA derived from T cells, B-cell-depleted T cells, or PBMCs.

With regard to this clone: The junction does not match germline at one end; this may be a read error.

In the authors' workflow: It was from reference gene primer amplification that nucleated cell counts were estimated. Here immunoSEQ multiplex PCR was the method, and the copy in TCRdb shows in-frame clones only, minus some. V, J and clone size derive from that table, while D and trimming were established from the DNA sequence. The table has 200,000 to 250,000 clones, 75% to 85% seen once. The clonotype comes from a man in his fifties with active or convalescent COVID-19. Sequenced input: peripheral blood.

This CDR3 reads CASSLGGTGEETQYF. CDR3 in DNA: TGTGCTAGCAGCTTAGGAGGAACAGGGGAAGAGACCCAGTACTTC. This chain links TRBV7-7 with TRBJ2-5, with 7 bases matching TRBD1. This CDR3 has 15 residues. Germline CDR1 and CDR2: SSHAT and FNYEAQ (reference sequence).